This is a list of T cell receptor beta chains from one sample in a study of beta chain features in type 1 diabetes. The table came from immunoSEQ multiplex PCR; TCRdb's copy has only in-frame clones and leaves some out. The sample records under 300,000 clones, 20% being singletons. The sequencing input was naive CD4+ T cells from blood. The receptors were gathered from a woman aged 40 to 50 with type 1 diabetes. The CDR3 runs from the conserved cysteine through the conserved F or W. The order of the fields is V gene, J gene, D gene, clone size, CDR3 protein, CDR3 DNA. A D gene is named only where the DNA matches it firmly. Size tells how often a clone was seen (once, few, many) or the class of an expanded clone, and some rows leave it out.

TRBV7-8	TRBJ1-5	TRBD1	-	CASSSRTGAGYGNQPQHF	TGTGCCAGCAGCTCCAGGACAGGGGCTGGCTATGGCAATCAGCCCCAGCATTTT
TRBV5-1	TRBJ2-5	-	few	CASSETVLETQYF	TGCGCCAGCAGCGAGACAGTTTTGGAGACCCAGTACTTC
TRBV4-2	TRBJ2-3	-	-	CASSQDLLDTQYF	TGTGCCAGCAGCCAAGATCTTCTCGATACGCAGTATTTT
TRBV5-1	TRBJ2-7	-	-	CASTAEGYEQYF	TGCGCCAGCACCGCGGAGGGCTACGAGCAGTACTTC
TRBV28	TRBJ1-1	-	few	CASIFSYGVNEAFF	TGTGCCAGCATTTTCTCCTACGGGGTCAATGAAGCTTTCTTT
TRBV9	TRBJ1-5	-	few	CASSLTDTGNQPQHF	TGTGCCAGCAGCCTAACCGACACGGGCAATCAGCCCCAGCATTTT
TRBV6-6	TRBJ1-4	-	-	CASRPGGAANEKLFF	TGTGCCAGCAGGCCGGGGGGGGCGGCTAATGAAAAACTGTTTTTT
TRBV10-3	TRBJ1-6	-	few	CAIQDRYNSPLHF	TGTGCCATCCAGGACAGATATAATTCACCCCTCCACTTT
TRBV15	TRBJ2-2	TRBD1	-	CATSVQGRDTGELFF	TGTGCCACCAGCGTACAGGGGCGGGACACCGGGGAGCTGTTTTTT
TRBV7-2	TRBJ2-1	TRBD2	-	CATIPGGNEQFF	TGTGCCACCATTCCGGGAGGTAATGAGCAGTTCTTC
TRBV25-1	TRBJ2-1	TRBD2	-	CASGAGGYNEQFF	TGTGCCAGTGGAGCGGGAGGGTACAATGAGCAGTTCTTC
TRBV5-4	TRBJ2-1	-	-	CASSLPGGGSSYNEQFF	TGTGCCAGCAGTCTGCCGGGTGGGGGGAGCTCCTACAATGAGCAGTTCTTC
TRBV9	TRBJ2-7	TRBD2	-	CASSVGGRPSYEQYF	TGTGCCAGCAGCGTAGGCGGGAGACCCTCCTACGAGCAGTACTTC
TRBV9	TRBJ1-6	-	-	CASSFNMVNSPLHF	TGTGCCAGCAGCTTTAACATGGTTAATTCACCCCTCCACTTT
TRBV7-9	TRBJ1-1	TRBD1	-	CASSSDRGHNTEAFF	TGTGCCAGCAGCTCGGACAGGGGGCACAACACTGAAGCTTTCTTT
TRBV27	TRBJ2-7	TRBD1	-	CASSLDRGSSYEQYF	TGTGCCAGCAGTCTAGACAGGGGAAGTTCCTACGAGCAGTACTTC
TRBV4-1	TRBJ1-5	TRBD1	few	CASSHGTGLVNQPQHF	TGCGCCAGCAGCCACGGGACAGGGTTAGTAAATCAGCCCCAGCATTTT